This T cell receptor beta chain was identified during a study of blood T cell repertoires in COVID-19 (dated by TCRdb to 2018 to 2021). Looking at the study overall: Collaborator samples came from the United States, Italy and Spain and covered acute and convalescent phases of COVID-19. The material from the prospective study consisted of cDNA or gDNA derived from T cells, B-cell-depleted T cells, or PBMCs. Subjects who had been exposed to COVID-19, were actively infected with it, or had recovered from it provided the deeply sampled blood TCRbeta repertoires that made up the dataset. The repertoires were made available in a free public database intended to serve as a resource for research on the immune response to SARS-CoV-2. Samples came from the ongoing ImmuneRACE study (first 160 participants) plus 1,254 subjects from 6 global collaborators. The sample metadata nearly always contained a de-identified subject ID, COVID-19 status, age in years and sex. Where HLA class I and class II types were available, the types were taken from metadata supplied by the sample provider, not from assay-based typing. What the work shows at the level of the full study, not this receptor alone: The quantity of clinical and demographic metadata differed by source and by participant and was supplied without curation.

CDR1 and CDR2, per the germline V gene (reference sequence), are MNHEY and SMNVEV. The junction carries 9 bases between V and J, which are trimmed by 6 bases and 0 bases respectively. Measured from the cysteine to the phenylalanine, the CDR3 is 14 residues long. Only the CDR3 portion is preserved as DNA: 42 bases, with reading frame beginning at the first base. Participants in the prospective study were aged roughly 18 to 100 years, lived in 20 to 25 United States geographic areas, and enrolled through a virtual design. Cohort assignment in the prospective study relied on participant-reported clinical history from a screening survey and a study questionnaire. Recovered participants in ImmuneRACE Cohort 3 were defined by two consecutive negative NP/OP PCR tests, clearance by a healthcare professional, or resolution of symptoms. In the prospective study, mobile phlebotomists collected whole blood, serum and a nasopharyngeal or oropharyngeal swab from each participant. Prospective study participants could optionally give additional blood draws and questionnaires over a roughly two-month period. Blood samples from the prospective study were shipped frozen or at room temperature prior to DNA extraction.

As to this clone: Its target antigen remains unknown. Per-base quality was not reported, and no clone a single base away is much larger than it.

TCRbeta CDR3 regions were amplified from genomic DNA using the immunoSEQ Assay, a bias-controlled multiplex PCR. In the authors' own workflow: Within the assay, amplification of reference gene primers was used to estimate how many nucleated cells each sample contained. To quantify the absolute abundance of each unique TCRbeta CDR3 rearrangement, sequence reads were collapsed and filtered. Productive Simpson clonality was computed per sample as the square root of Simpson's diversity index over productive rearrangements. What TCRdb holds here is the immuneACCESS table cut down to in-frame rearrangements. Part of the clones is not present; checked against another copy, under half of the missing clones reflect an unresolved V gene, and the others are unexplained. Clone size and the V and J calls come from that table; the DNA yielded D and trimming. The table for this sample lists under 450,000 clones; roughly four fifths of them were counted only once. 5% to 5.5% of the sample lies in the top ten.

The sequence joins TRBV27 to TRBJ1-3; there is no confident call for the D gene. The sample consisted of PBMCs or T cells enriched from blood (not recorded which). The TCR sequence derives from a woman aged 50 to 60 who had recovered from COVID-19. The CDR3 protein sequence reads: CASRAISSGNTIYF. The bases are TGTGCCAGCAGGGCCATCAGCTCTGGAAACACCATATATTTT.